This TCR beta chain was documented in a study of cytomegalovirus exposure and HLA in healthy donors. General study points: One cluster of highly shared sequence variants probably arose as a sequencing artifact.

A word on this clone: As yet, its antigen is unknown.

Unrecorded immune exposures were likely, despite nominal health at sampling. Looked up from germline, CDR1 is GTSNPN and CDR2 is SVGIG (reference sequence). V was pared by 5 bases and J by 5 bases, with 5 bases of the junction left unmatched. This CDR3 region has 13 residues. With 60 Vbeta and 13 Jbeta primers, the PCR was carried out. Authors' data handling: The count from a later analysis was 65 million to 90 million unique TCR beta chains, around 11 million of them shared. Some clones are missing from TCRdb's copy, which holds only in-frame ones; the method was immunoSEQ multiplex PCR. The V and J calls and clone size are taken from that table; D and trimming were inferred from the DNA. The repertoire table contains 70,000 or so clones.

Sequenced input: PBMCs. This chain links TRBV30 with TRBJ2-5, with 10 bases that match TRBD2. The receptor's source is a boy aged 5-17 years in good health and CMV-seronegative. The CDR3 sequence: CAWHYSGGETQYF. The CDR3 DNA is TGTGCCTGGCATTATAGCGGGGGGGAGACCCAGTACTTC.